The 25 T cell receptor beta chains below were found in one sample sequenced in a study of regulatory T cells in long-lasting Graves disease. With iRepertoire HTBI primers and Arm-PCR of CDR3 regions, TCR beta libraries were built. TCRdb reanalysed the multiplex PCR reads using MiXCR and keeps one entry per CDR3 protein. The sample lists about 400,000 distinct CDR3 sequences; around 20% were seen once. Regarding time point: persistent/refractory GD, antithyroid drugs over 5 years with positive TRAb. PBMC RNA served as the TCR library source. The sequences come from peripheral blood mononuclear cells (PBMCs), collected when the disease was refractory, from a patient treated with antithyroid drugs. The receptors were gathered from a female donor with Graves disease.

As concerns this clonotype: A much larger clone is a single base away; this may be a read error. This sequence joins TRBV6-1 and TRBJ1-2; perhaps TRBD1 as D (5 bases). V lost 4 bases and J 3 bases, leaving 12 bases between the germline ends. The CDR3 is 14 residues long. Per germline, CDR1 MNHNS and CDR2 SASEGT. CDR3 residues: CASSGTGLDYGYTF. The CDR3 DNA follows: TGTGCCAGCAGTGGTACAGGTCTGGACTATGGCTACACCTTC.

The chain uses TRBV7-2 and TRBJ2-7; D ambiguous. This CDR3 has 14 residues. Germline lookup yields CDR1 SGHTA and CDR2 FQGNSA. Trimming removed 5 bases at V and 4 bases at J, with 15 bases between. CDR3 sequence: CASSPPGRYYEQYF. CDR3 nucleotide sequence: TGTGCCAGCAGCCCCCCTGGGCGATATTACGAGCAGTACTTC. The complete variable domain, with remaining parts taken from reference TRBV7-2 and TRBJ2-7, reads GAGVSQSPSNKVTEKGKDVELRCDPISGHTALYWYRQSLGQGLEFLIYFQGNSAPDKSGLPSDRFSAERTGGSVSTLTIQRTQQEDSAVYLCASSPPGRYYEQYFGPGTRLTVT.

At least ten counts were recorded for this clonotype. This chain uses TRBV20-1 with TRBJ2-5; unclear D gene. The V gene lost 0 bases and the J gene lost 1 base, with 6 bases spanning the gap. The CDR3 is 13 amino acids. Germline CDR1 and CDR2: DFQATT and SNEGSKA (reference sequence). In DNA, the CDR3 is TGCAGTGCTAGAGACGAGTTCCAAGAGACCCAGTACTTC. Translation: CSARDEFQETQYF.

In its sample, this clonotype was seen many times. This chain joins TRBV7-8 and TRBJ2-7, with D uncertain. The CDR3 is made up of 14 amino acids. The V gene's germline CDR1 is SGHVS and CDR2 FQNEAQ. The germline V and J ends were trimmed by 4 bases and 0 bases, with 10 bases remaining between them. CDR3 protein: CASSSRPVSYEQYF. As DNA, the CDR3 is TGTGCCAGCAGCTCCAGACCGGTCTCCTACGAGCAGTACTTC.

This clonotype has just a few counts. V is TRBV5-4 and J is TRBJ2-3; 7 nucleotides agree with TRBD2. The CDR3 has 15 amino acids. Trimming cost V 2 bases and J 2 bases; bases outside gene matches: 5. Per the germline V gene, CDR1 is SGHNT and CDR2 is YYREEE (reference sequence). As DNA, the CDR3 is TGTGCCAGCAGCTTAGTGGCGGGAGACACAGATACGCAGTATTTT. This codes for CASSLVAGDTDTQYF.

This clonotype was detected many times. The CDR3 nucleotides read TGTGCCAGCAGTTTAACCCGGGACCGGGAGCTGTTTTTT. This sequence encodes CASSLTRDRELFF. The chain employs TRBV28 and TRBJ2-2, with D perhaps given as TRBD1 or TRBD2 (5 bases each). This CDR3 contains 13 residues. Germline lookup yields CDR1 MDHEN and CDR2 SYDVKM. The germline V and J ends were trimmed by 2 bases and 9 bases, with 10 bases remaining between them.

This chain uses TRBV28 with TRBJ1-3; D not certain. Trimming pared 2 bases from V and 5 bases from J, leaving 7 bases between. The CDR3 contains 13 residues. Germline-derived CDR1 and CDR2 are MDHEN and SYDVKM. The CDR3 sequence: CASSLGSRNTIYF. The CDR3 nucleotides read TGTGCCAGCAGTTTAGGCAGCAGAAACACCATATATTTT.

This clonotype was counted at least ten times. The chain has TRBV12-3 or TRBV12-4 and TRBJ2-5; 7 nucleotides agree with TRBD2. This CDR3 has 13 amino acids. J lost 5 bases, V lost 7 bases, and 7 bases had no gene match. DNA for the CDR3: TGTGCCAGCAACTTATCCGGGAGGGAGACCCAGTACTTC. Translated, it gives CASNLSGRETQYF.

This clonotype has ten or more counts. The V gene is TRBV6-1, the J gene TRBJ2-5, with D perhaps matching TRBD2 (6 bases). Deletions cut 6 bases from V and 0 bases from J, with 14 bases between. The CDR3 covers 15 residues. From germline, CDR1 is MNHNS and CDR2 SASEGT. The CDR3 is CASRTIRDYQETQYF. DNA for the CDR3: TGTGCCAGCAGAACGATTCGGGACTACCAAGAGACCCAGTACTTC.

This clonotype was found many times. The V and J genes are TRBV12-3 or TRBV12-4 and TRBJ2-7; D is unclear. V lost 6 bases and J 3 bases, leaving 12 bases between the germline ends. There are 13 residues in the CDR3. The CDR3 DNA is TGTGCCAGCAGCTCCTTAAGGTTCTACGAGCAGTACTTC. Residues: CASSSLRFYEQYF.

This clonotype appeared a few times. This sequence joins TRBV15 and TRBJ1-1, with D hard to call. CDR3 size: 13 residues. The V and J ends lost 0 bases and 7 bases respectively, with 9 bases between them. Per germline, CDR1 LNHNV and CDR2 YYDKDF (reference sequence). CDR3 bases: TGTGCCACCAGCAGAGATCGAGGAGGTGAAGCTTTCTTT. The encoded protein is CATSRDRGGEAFF.

This clonotype showed up just once. V gene TRBV5-5 combines with J gene TRBJ2-1; possible D gene TRBD2, 5 bases. The germline V gene has CDR1 SGHKS and CDR2 YYEKEE (reference sequence). This CDR3 is 17 amino acids long. Between the trimmed V and J ends, which lost 2 bases and 4 bases, there was a span of 19 bases. The CDR3 DNA sequence: TGTGCCAGCAGCTTCAGAGGGTGGAATACCTTATACAATGAGCAGTTCTTC. This gives the protein CASSFRGWNTLYNEQFF. Full variable domain (missing parts from reference TRBV5-5 and TRBJ2-1): DAGVTQSPTHLIKTRGQQVTLRCSPISGHKSVSWYQQVLGQGPQFIFQYYEKEERGRGNFPDRFSARQFPNYSSELNVNALLLGDSALYLCASSFRGWNTLYNEQFFGPGTRLTVL.

This clonotype was counted ten times or more. This chain joins TRBV7-2 and TRBJ2-7; D remains ambiguous. The CDR3 extends over 14 amino acids. Per the germline V gene, CDR1 is SGHTA and CDR2 is FQGNSA. Between the trimmed V and J ends, which lost 5 bases and 6 bases, there was a span of 17 bases. The CDR3 DNA reads as TGTGCCAGCAGCCGCGTGGGATTGGATCTCGAGCAGTACTTC. Translating gives CASSRVGLDLEQYF.

The chain is built from TRBV3-1 and TRBJ2-1; perhaps TRBD2 as D (6 bases). CDR3 size: 14 residues. Germline lookup yields CDR1 LGHDT and CDR2 YNNKEL (reference sequence). V was trimmed by 4 bases and J by 6 bases, leaving 13 bases between them. As DNA, the CDR3 is TGTGCCAGCAGCCGGGACTGGAGTTCCAATGAGCAGTTCTTC. This codes for CASSRDWSSNEQFF.

At least ten counts were recorded for this clonotype. The gene calls are TRBV6-1 and TRBJ1-5; D not certain. Per the germline V gene, CDR1 is MNHNS and CDR2 is SASEGT. The CDR3 runs 16 residues. The V end was cut by 2 bases, the J end by 6 bases, with 17 bases between. The CDR3 sequence is CASSESVEWVVQPQHF. The CDR3 DNA reads as TGTGCCAGCAGTGAATCGGTAGAGTGGGTGGTTCAGCCCCAGCATTTT.

This clonotype occurred a few times. The chain has TRBV4-1 and TRBJ1-4; D not resolved. The CDR3 runs 17 residues. CDR1 and CDR2 from the germline V gene are MGHRA and YSYEKL. Trimming removed 5 bases from V and 3 bases from J, with 19 bases in between. The CDR3 spells CASSRFRVVASNEKLFF. The CDR3 DNA reads TGCGCCAGCAGCAGATTTAGGGTAGTGGCATCTAATGAAAAACTGTTTTTT.

On this clonotype: It may be a read error: a sequence one base away is much more abundant. V gene TRBV20-1 combines with J gene TRBJ1-4; D is unclear. This CDR3 has 13 amino acids. From germline, CDR1 is DFQATT and CDR2 SNEGSKA (reference sequence). The CDR3 is CSASSRTKEKLFF. Here the CDR3 DNA reads TGCAGTGCTAGTTCGCGGACTAAGGAAAAACTGTTTTTT.

This clonotype appeared many times. The chain's CDR3 is CASSFGRVELQYF. In DNA, the CDR3 is TGTGCCAGCAGCTTTGGCAGGGTTGAGCTCCAGTACTTC. The rearrangement joins TRBV7-2 to TRBJ2-5; D is possibly TRBD1 (5 bases). V was shortened by 3 bases and J by 10 bases, with 15 bases between the two germline ends. The CDR3 totals 13 residues. CDR1 is SGHTA and CDR2 is FQGNSA in the germline V gene.

This chain links TRBV6-1 with TRBJ2-7, with 7 bases matching TRBD1. This CDR3 spans 14 amino acids. The germline V gene encodes CDR1 MNHNS and CDR2 SASEGT. V dropped 6 bases and J dropped 3; count of bases not matched to a gene: 8. The CDR3 protein is CASRPDRTYYEQYF. CDR3 nucleotide sequence: TGTGCCAGCAGACCGGACAGGACCTACTACGAGCAGTACTTC.

This clonotype was counted ten times or more. J is TRBJ1-2 and V is TRBV20-1; D gene uncertain. Germline lookup yields CDR1 DFQATT and CDR2 SNEGSKA (reference sequence). There are 13 residues in the CDR3. V was pared by 5 bases and J by 4 bases, with 14 bases between. The CDR3 nucleotides read TGCAGTGCTCCTAAGCCGACGGTCTATGGCTACACCTTC. Protein sequence: CSAPKPTVYGYTF.

This clonotype was seen repeatedly, ten times or more. The gene calls are TRBV28 and TRBJ2-7; D remains ambiguous. V was cut by 2 bases and J by 6 bases, with 20 bases left in between. The CDR3 totals 16 residues. Germline V gives CDR1 MDHEN, CDR2 SYDVKM. The CDR3 region is CASSLGLRTPPGEQYF. CDR3 nucleotide sequence: TGTGCCAGCAGTTTAGGATTAAGGACCCCTCCGGGCGAGCAGTACTTC.

This chain uses TRBV2 with TRBJ2-2; no reliable D call. Germline assignment: CDR1 SNHLY and CDR2 FYNNEI. Trimming took off 4 bases at V and 5 bases at J, with 8 bases between the two ends. This CDR3 contains 13 residues. CDR3 in DNA: TGTGCCAGCAGTGGAGATGGAACCGGGGAGCTGTTTTTT. Translation: CASSGDGTGELFF.

This clonotype was detected many times. The V and J genes are TRBV9 and TRBJ2-2; D unresolved. V was trimmed by 0 bases and J by 5 bases, leaving 2 bases between them. The length of the CDR3 is 12 residues. Germline CDR1 reads SGDLS; CDR2 reads YYNGEE. The CDR3, as DNA: TGTGCCAGCAGCGTAGCTACCGGGGAGCTGTTTTTT. Translating gives CASSVATGELFF. Drawing the rest from reference TRBV9 and TRBJ2-2, the complete variable domain is DSGVTQTPKHLITATGQRVTLRCSPRSGDLSVYWYQQSLDQGLQFLIQYYNGEERAKGNILERFSAQQFPDLHSELNLSSLELGDSALYFCASSVATGELFFGEGSRLTVL.

This clonotype occurred many times. V gene TRBV12-3 or TRBV12-4 combines with J gene TRBJ2-5; TRBD1 or TRBD2 may be the D gene (5 bases each). The ends were cut back, 4 bases at V and 5 bases at J, with 5 bases in the middle. CDR3 length: 11 amino acids. The CDR3 protein is CASSWGETQYF. The CDR3 nucleotides are TGTGCCAGCAGTTGGGGGGAGACCCAGTACTTC.

In this sample, this clonotype turned up many times. The chain recombines TRBV7-2 with TRBJ2-5; D possibly corresponds to TRBD2 (6 bases). CDR1 is SGHTA and CDR2 is FQGNSA in the germline V gene. Between the trimmed V and J ends, which lost 5 bases and 5 bases, there was a span of 12 bases. The CDR3 has 13 amino acids. Written as DNA, the CDR3 is TGTGCCAGCAGCATGGCAGGGAGGGAGACCCAGTACTTC. It is translated as CASSMAGRETQYF.